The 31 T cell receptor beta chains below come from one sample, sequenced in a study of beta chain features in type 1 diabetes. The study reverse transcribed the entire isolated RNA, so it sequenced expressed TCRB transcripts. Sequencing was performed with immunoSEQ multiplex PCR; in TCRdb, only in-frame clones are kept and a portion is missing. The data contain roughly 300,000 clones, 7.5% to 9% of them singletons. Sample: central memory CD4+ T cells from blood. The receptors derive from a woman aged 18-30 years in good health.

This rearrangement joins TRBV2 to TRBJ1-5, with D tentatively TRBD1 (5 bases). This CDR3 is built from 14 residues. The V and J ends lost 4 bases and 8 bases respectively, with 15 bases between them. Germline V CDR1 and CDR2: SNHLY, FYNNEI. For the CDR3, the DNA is TGTGCCAGCAGTGTAAGTGCGGGACGCGAGCCCCAGCATTTT. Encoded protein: CASSVSAGREPQHF.

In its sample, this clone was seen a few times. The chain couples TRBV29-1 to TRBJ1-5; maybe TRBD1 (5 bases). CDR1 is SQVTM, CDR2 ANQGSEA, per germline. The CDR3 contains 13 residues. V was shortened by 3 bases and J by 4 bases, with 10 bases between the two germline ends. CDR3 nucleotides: TGCAGCGTTGAGCTCGACAGAAATCAGCCCCAGCATTTT. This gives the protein CSVELDRNQPQHF.

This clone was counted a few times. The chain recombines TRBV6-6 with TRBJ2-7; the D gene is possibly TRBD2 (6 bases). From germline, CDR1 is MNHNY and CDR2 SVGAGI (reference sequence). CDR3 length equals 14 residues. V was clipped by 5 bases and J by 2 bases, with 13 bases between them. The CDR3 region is CASSMGGGPYEQYF. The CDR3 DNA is TGTGCCAGCAGTATGGGCGGAGGGCCCTACGAGCAGTACTTC.

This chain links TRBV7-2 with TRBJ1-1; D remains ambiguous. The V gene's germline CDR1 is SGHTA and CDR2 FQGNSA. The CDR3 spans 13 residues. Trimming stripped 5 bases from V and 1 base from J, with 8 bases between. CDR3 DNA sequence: TGTGCCAGCAGCCCGCAAGAGAACACTGAAGCTTTCTTT. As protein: CASSPQENTEAFF.

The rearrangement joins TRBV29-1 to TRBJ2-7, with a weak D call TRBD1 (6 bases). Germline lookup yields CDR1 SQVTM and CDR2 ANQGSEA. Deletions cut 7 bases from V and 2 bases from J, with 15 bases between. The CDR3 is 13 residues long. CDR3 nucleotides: TGCAGCGCCCTGGACAGATCAGCCTACGAGCAGTACTTC. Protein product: CSALDRSAYEQYF.

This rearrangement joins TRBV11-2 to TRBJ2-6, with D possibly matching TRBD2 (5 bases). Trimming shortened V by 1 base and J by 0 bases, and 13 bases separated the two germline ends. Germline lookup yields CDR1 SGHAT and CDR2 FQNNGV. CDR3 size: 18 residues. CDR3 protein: CASSLVASSVSGANVLTF. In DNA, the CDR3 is TGTGCCAGCAGCTTAGTCGCTAGCAGTGTCTCTGGGGCCAACGTCCTGACTTTC.

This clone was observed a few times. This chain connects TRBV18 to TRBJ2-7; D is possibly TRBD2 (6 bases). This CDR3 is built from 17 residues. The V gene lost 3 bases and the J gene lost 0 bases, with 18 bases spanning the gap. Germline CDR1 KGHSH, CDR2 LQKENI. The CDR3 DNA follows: TGTGCCAGCTCACCGGGGCCTTCGCGGGGCAGCTCCTACGAGCAGTACTTC. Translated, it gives CASSPGPSRGSSYEQYF.

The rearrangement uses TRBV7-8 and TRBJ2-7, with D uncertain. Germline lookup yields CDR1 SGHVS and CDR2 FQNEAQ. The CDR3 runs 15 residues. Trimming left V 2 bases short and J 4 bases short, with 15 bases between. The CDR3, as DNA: TGTGCCAGCAGCTTACTGCGCGACACGGATTACGAGCAGTACTTC. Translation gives CASSLLRDTDYEQYF.

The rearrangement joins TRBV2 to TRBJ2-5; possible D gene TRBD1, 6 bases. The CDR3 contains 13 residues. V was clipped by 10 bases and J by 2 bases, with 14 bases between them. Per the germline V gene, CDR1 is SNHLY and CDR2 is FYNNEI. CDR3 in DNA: TGTGCCAACCAGGAAGGACAGCAAGAGACCCAGTACTTC. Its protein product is CANQEGQQETQYF.

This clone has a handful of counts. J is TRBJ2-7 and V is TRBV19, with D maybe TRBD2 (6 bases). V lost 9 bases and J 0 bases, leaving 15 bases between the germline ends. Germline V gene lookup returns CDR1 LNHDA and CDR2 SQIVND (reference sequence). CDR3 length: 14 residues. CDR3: CASKPRRGSYEQYF. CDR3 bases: TGTGCCAGCAAGCCCCGGCGGGGCTCCTACGAGCAGTACTTC.

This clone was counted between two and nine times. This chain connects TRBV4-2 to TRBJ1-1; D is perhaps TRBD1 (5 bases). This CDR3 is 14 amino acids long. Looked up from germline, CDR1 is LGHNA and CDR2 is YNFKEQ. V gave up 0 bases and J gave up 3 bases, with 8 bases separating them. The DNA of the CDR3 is TGTGCCAGCAGCCAAGACCCAGGGTACACTGAAGCTTTCTTT. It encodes CASSQDPGYTEAFF.

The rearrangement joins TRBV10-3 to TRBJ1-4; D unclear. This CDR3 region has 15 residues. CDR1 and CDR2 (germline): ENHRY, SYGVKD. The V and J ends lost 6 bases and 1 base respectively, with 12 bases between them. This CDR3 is CAISTTRETNEKLFF. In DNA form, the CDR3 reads TGTGCCATCAGCACCACACGAGAAACTAATGAAAAACTGTTTTTT.

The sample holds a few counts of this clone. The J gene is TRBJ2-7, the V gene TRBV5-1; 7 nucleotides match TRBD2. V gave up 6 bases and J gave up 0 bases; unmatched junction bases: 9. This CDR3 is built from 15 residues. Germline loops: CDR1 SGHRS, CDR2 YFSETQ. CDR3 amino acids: CASTRGTGGSYEQYF. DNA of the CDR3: TGCGCCAGCACCAGAGGTACGGGAGGCTCCTACGAGCAGTACTTC.

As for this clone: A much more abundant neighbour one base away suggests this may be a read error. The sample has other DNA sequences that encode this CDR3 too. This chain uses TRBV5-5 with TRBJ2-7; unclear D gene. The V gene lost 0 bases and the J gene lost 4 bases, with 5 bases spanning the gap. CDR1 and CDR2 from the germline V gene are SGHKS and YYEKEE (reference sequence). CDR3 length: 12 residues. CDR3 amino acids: CASSLVGYEQYF. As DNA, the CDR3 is TGTGCCAGCAGCTTGGTGGGGTACGAGCAGTACTTC.

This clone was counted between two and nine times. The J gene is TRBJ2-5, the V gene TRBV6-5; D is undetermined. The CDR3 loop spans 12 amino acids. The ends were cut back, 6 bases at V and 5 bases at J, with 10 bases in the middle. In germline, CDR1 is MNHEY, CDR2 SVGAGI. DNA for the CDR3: TGTGCCAGCAGGGCGCGGACGGAGACCCAGTACTTC. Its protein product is CASRARTETQYF.

The CDR3 spells CASSLAGVTSGSPETQYF. The DNA for the CDR3 is TGTGCCAGCAGCTTAGCGGGTGTTACTAGCGGGAGTCCGGAGACCCAGTACTTC. The V gene is TRBV7-9, the J gene TRBJ2-5, with TRBD2 matching over 11 bases. The CDR3 runs to 18 residues. Losses at the gene ends were 0 bases for V and 5 bases for J; bases not matched to a gene: 11. Germline values: CDR1 SEHNR, CDR2 FQNEAQ (reference sequence).

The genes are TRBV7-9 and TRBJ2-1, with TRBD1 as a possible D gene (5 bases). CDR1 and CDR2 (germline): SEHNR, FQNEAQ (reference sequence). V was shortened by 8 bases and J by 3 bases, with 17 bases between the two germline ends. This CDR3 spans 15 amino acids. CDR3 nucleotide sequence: TGTGCCAGCGGCATTGGGGCAGGACACTACAATGAGCAGTTCTTC. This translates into CASGIGAGHYNEQFF.

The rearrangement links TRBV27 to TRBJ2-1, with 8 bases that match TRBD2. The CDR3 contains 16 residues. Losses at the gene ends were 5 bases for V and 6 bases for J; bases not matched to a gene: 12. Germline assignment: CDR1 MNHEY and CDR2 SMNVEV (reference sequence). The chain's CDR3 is CASSKRGTSLSNEQFF. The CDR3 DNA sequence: TGTGCCAGCAGTAAGAGAGGGACTAGTTTATCCAATGAGCAGTTCTTC.

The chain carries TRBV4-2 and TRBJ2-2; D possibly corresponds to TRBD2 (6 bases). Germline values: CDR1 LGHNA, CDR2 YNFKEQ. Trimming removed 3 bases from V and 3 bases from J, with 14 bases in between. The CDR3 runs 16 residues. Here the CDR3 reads CASSHPMGTYTGELFF. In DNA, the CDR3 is TGTGCCAGCAGCCACCCGATGGGGACTTACACCGGGGAGCTGTTTTTT.

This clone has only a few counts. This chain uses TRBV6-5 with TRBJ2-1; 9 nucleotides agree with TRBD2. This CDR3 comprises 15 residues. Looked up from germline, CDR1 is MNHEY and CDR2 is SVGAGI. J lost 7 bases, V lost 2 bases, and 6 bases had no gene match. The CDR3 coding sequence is TGTGCCAGCAGTTACCTGACTAGCGGTAGAAATGAGCAGTTCTTC. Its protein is CASSYLTSGRNEQFF.

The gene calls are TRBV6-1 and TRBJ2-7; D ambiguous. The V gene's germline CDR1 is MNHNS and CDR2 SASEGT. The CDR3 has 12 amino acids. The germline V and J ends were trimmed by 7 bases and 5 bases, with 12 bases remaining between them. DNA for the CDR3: TGTGCCAGCAAAGACCCAGCCAACGAGCAGTACTTC. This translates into CASKDPANEQYF.

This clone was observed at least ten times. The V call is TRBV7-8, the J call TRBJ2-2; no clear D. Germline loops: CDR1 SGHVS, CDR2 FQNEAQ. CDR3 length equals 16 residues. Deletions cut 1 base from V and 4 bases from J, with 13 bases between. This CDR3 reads CASSLGSRTPTGELFF. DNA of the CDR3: TGTGCCAGCAGCTTAGGCTCTCGAACCCCCACCGGGGAGCTGTTTTTT.

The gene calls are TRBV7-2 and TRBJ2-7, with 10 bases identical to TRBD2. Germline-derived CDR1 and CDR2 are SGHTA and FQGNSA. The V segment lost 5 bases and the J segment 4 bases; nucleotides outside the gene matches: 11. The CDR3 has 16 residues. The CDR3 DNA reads TGTGCCAGCAGCCAGTGGACGGGACTAGCGACTTACGAGCAGTACTTC. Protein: CASSQWTGLATYEQYF. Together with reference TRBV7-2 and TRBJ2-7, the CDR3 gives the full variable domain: GAGVSQSPSNKVTEKGKDVELRCDPISGHTALYWYRQSLGQGLEFLIYFQGNSAPDKSGLPSDRFSAERTGGSVSTLTIQRTQQEDSAVYLCASSQWTGLATYEQYFGPGTRLTVT.

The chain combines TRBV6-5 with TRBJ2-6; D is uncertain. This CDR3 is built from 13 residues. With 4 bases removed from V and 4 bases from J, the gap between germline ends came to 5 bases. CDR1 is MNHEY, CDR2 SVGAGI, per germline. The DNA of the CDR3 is TGTGCCAGCAGTTCAGAAGGGGCCAACGTCCTGACTTTC. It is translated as CASSSEGANVLTF.

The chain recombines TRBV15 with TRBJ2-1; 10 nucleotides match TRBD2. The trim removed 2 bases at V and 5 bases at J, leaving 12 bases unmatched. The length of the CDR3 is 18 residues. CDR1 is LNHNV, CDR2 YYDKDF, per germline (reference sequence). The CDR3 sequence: CATSRPTSGTSANNEQFF. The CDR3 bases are TGTGCCACCAGCAGACCGACCTCCGGGACTAGCGCAAACAATGAGCAGTTCTTC.

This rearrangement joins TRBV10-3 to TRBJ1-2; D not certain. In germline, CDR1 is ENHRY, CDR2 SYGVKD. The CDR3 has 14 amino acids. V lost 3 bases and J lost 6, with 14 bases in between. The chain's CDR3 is CAISDLRQQNGYTF. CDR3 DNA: TGTGCCATCAGTGATTTGAGACAACAGAATGGCTACACCTTC.

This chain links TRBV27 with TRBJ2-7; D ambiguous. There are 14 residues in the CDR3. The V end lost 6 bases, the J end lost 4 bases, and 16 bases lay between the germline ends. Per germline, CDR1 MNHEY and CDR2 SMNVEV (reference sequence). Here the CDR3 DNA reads TGTGCCAGCAGATCCTCGAGGCTTGGGTACGAGCAGTACTTC. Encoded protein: CASRSSRLGYEQYF.

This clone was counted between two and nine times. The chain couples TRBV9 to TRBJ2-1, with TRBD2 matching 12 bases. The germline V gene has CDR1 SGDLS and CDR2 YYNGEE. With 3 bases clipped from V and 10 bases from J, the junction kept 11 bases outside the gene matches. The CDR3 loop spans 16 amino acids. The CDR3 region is CASSASGLAGREEQFF. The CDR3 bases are TGTGCCAGCAGCGCGTCCGGACTAGCGGGAAGGGAGGAGCAGTTCTTC.

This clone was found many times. The CDR3 sequence is CASSPTPINEAFF. DNA of the CDR3: TGTGCCAGCTCACCCACACCGATCAATGAAGCTTTCTTT. The chain employs TRBV18 and TRBJ1-1; D is uncertain. The V and J ends lost 3 bases and 7 bases respectively, with 12 bases between them. This CDR3 is 13 amino acids long. From germline, CDR1 is KGHSH and CDR2 LQKENI.

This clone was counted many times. CDR3 DNA sequence: TGTGCCAGCAGTGGGACTAGCGGATACGAGCAGTACTTC. This gives the protein CASSGTSGYEQYF. The chain employs TRBV6-6 and TRBJ2-7, with TRBD2 identical over 11 bases. V was clipped by 5 bases and J by 4 bases; unmatched bases: 1. Germline V CDR1 and CDR2: MNHNY, SVGAGI (reference sequence). This CDR3 region has 13 residues.

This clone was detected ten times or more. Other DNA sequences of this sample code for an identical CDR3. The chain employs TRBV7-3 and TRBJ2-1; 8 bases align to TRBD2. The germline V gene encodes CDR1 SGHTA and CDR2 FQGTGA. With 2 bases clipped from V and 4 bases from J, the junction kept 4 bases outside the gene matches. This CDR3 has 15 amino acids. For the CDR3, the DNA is TGTGCCAGCAGCTTAGTTGCTAGCGGGTACAATGAGCAGTTCTTC. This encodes CASSLVASGYNEQFF.